Included here is one TCR beta chain sequence, with context. The antigen remains undetermined. These data come from a study of T cell repertoires in cytomegalovirus infection. Study-level background: Shared public TCR beta signatures pointed to both CMV infection and a matching HLA type.

Overall study results and limits: Summed public TCR beta family frequency identified CMV carriers bearing the relevant HLA. What dominated the ex vivo response were HLA-C-restricted CMV-specific TCR beta clonotypes.

The CDR3 extends over 15 amino acids. Germline CDR1 LNHDA, CDR2 SQIVND (reference sequence). Trimming at V came to 7 bases and at J to 7 bases, leaving 13 bases not matched to a gene. TCRdb re-called the reads with MiXCR, one entry per CDR3 protein. Of roughly 230,000 distinct CDR3 sequences detected, roughly 23% appear once; the ten largest clones hold about 18%. J is TRBJ1-2 and V is TRBV19; 9 bases match TRBD1. This receptor was obtained from a human donor in good health (CMV status not recorded). Some clones in this sample may be carry-over from other donors' samples. Sequenced sample: CD8+ T cells from PBMCs. As DNA, the CDR3 is TGTGCCAGTACCGCCCGGGGACAGGGCCTTCTTGGCTACACCTTC. The encoded protein is CASTARGQGLLGYTF.